This TCR beta chain was obtained from a study of radiation and T cells in renal cell carcinoma. Study context: Nephrectomy followed 15 Gy stereotactic body radiation by 4 weeks. Study-wide findings and caveats: Top tumor clonotypes rose in blood 2 weeks post-radiation, then contracted. Baseline intratumoral clonotype presence is unknown without pretreatment biopsies.

Using immunoSEQ multiplex PCR, the repertoire was profiled, and TCRdb retains in-frame clones only, with some absent. The sample holds roughly 140,000 clones, approximately 86% seen once. Stated time point: blood 2 weeks post-SBRT. The treatment was: 15 Gy SBRT to primary tumor, nephrectomy 4 weeks later. Serial blood draws occurred at baseline and 2 and 4 weeks post-SBRT. On this clone: Its antigen is still unknown.

The sequence was collected from a woman between 50 and 59 years old with renal cell carcinoma. Specimen: blood, collected from a patient whose treatment included radiotherapy and nephrectomy.

CDR3 nucleotide sequence: TGTGCCAGTGGGGACAGGACGAAAGAGACCCAGTACTTC. Its translation: CASGDRTKETQYF. The gene calls are TRBV19 and TRBJ2-5; TRBD1 matches at 8 bases. CDR3 size: 13 residues. J gave up 3 bases and V 8 bases, and 5 bases lay outside the gene matches. Germline loops: CDR1 LNHDA, CDR2 SQIVND (reference sequence).